The T cell receptor (beta chain) described here comes from a study of blood T cell repertoires in COVID-19 (dated by TCRdb to between 2020 and 2021). With respect to the entire study: The collaborator samples originated in the United States, Italy and Spain and spanned the acute and convalescent phases of COVID-19. The material from the prospective study consisted of cDNA or gDNA derived from T cells, B-cell-depleted T cells, or PBMCs. The dataset comprised deeply sampled blood TCRbeta repertoires from subjects exposed to, actively infected with, or recovered from COVID-19. The repertoires were released in a freely available public database meant as a resource for research on the immune response to SARS-CoV-2. Samples were obtained from the ongoing ImmuneRACE study (first 160 participants) and from 1,254 subjects provided by 6 global collaborators. Nearly every sample came with metadata listing a de-identified subject ID, COVID-19 status, age in years and sex. Where HLA class I and class II types were available, the types were taken from metadata supplied by the sample provider, not from assay-based typing. Overall study outcomes, separate from this receptor: The amount of clinical and demographic metadata varied by source and participant and was provided uncurated.

Taken from cysteine to phenylalanine, the CDR3 has 16 residues. Solely the CDR3 DNA is kept, with 48 bases framed from the first base. V loses 5 bases of germline sequence and J loses 3 bases, and the interval between the two ends is 16 bases. The CDR1 and CDR2 encoded by the germline V gene (reference sequence) are SEHNR and FQNEAQ. The collaborating institutions used their own protocols to collect whole blood in K2EDTA tubes. For TCRbeta analysis, collaborator samples were shipped as frozen whole blood, as isolated PBMCs, or as DNA extracted from either sample type. TCRbeta CDR3 regions were amplified from genomic DNA using the immunoSEQ Assay, a bias-controlled multiplex PCR. In the source study's methods: The number of nucleated cells in each sample was estimated from the amplification of reference gene primers within the assay. To quantify the absolute abundance of each unique TCRbeta CDR3 rearrangement, sequence reads were collapsed and filtered. For each sample, productive Simpson clonality was calculated as the square root of Simpson's diversity index across productive rearrangements. Sourced from immuneACCESS, this table was stored by TCRdb with only in-frame sequences that have V and J called. A share of the clones is absent; for the studies checked, an unresolved V gene accounts for under half, and the remainder has no known explanation. That table gives V, J and clone size, and the DNA gave D and trimming. The sample has fewer than 110,000 clones on record, over 60% of them singletons. 4.3% of the sample goes to the ten largest clones.

As to this clone: Its antigen is unknown. Per-base qualities were not stored, and no clone one base away is much larger.

This sequence originates from a man in his 70s with acute or convalescent COVID-19. The sequencing input was peripheral blood. The rearrangement joined TRBV7-9 to TRBJ2-2, and the D gene may be TRBD1, 6 bases matching. The nucleotide sequence is given as TGTGCCAGCAGCACCACAGGGTCCCTAGACACCGGGGAGCTGTTTTTT. This codes for CASSTTGSLDTGELFF.